This TCR beta chain was recorded in a study of blood T cell repertoires in COVID-19. The wider study: Some COVID-19 samples were acute and others convalescent; all came from the United States, Italy and Spain. T cells, B-cell-depleted T cells, or PBMCs provided the cDNA or gDNA that served as material.

There are 15 residues in the CDR3. It was during active infection that Seattle patients were enrolled and then longitudinally followed. TCRdb keeps only in-frame clones here, not all; method: immunoSEQ multiplex PCR. The sample lists around 160,000 clones, 80% to 90% occurring once. The V call is TRBV21-1, the J call TRBJ1-6; the D segment call TRBD1 is taken from the table without a DNA check. TRBV21-1 is designated a pseudogene. The TCR originated in a woman between 65 and 79 years old with COVID-19, enrolled during active disease. Source material: peripheral blood. The CDR3 sequence: CASSKRDRGNSPLHF. As DNA, the CDR3 is TGTGCCAGCAGCAAACGGGACAGGGGGAATTCACCCCTCCACTTT.